Each of the 4 T cell receptor beta chains below was sequenced from the same sample in a study of regulatory T cells in long-lasting Graves disease. Time point here: persistent/refractory GD, antithyroid drugs over 5 years with positive TRAb. PBMC RNA served as the TCR library source. Library construction for TCR beta used iRepertoire HTBI primers and Arm-PCR of CDR3 regions. TCRdb reanalysed the multiplex PCR reads using MiXCR and keeps one entry per CDR3 protein. This sample yields over 350,000 distinct CDR3 sequences, of which under 25% are seen a single time; more than 20% belongs to the top ten. This specimen consisted of peripheral blood mononuclear cells (PBMCs), obtained when the disease was refractory, from a patient treated with antithyroid drugs. The receptors were sampled from a female donor with Graves disease.

This clonotype was observed a handful of times. This sequence joins TRBV7-9 and TRBJ1-1, with 7 bases lining up with TRBD1. After removal of 5 bases from V and 6 bases from J, the junction contained 9 bases not matched to a gene. Germline CDR1 and CDR2: SEHNR and FQNEAQ (reference sequence). The CDR3 runs 14 residues. CDR3 loop: CASSLGTVVAEAFF. CDR3 nucleotide sequence: TGTGCCAGCAGCCTAGGGACAGTTGTAGCTGAAGCTTTCTTT.

This clonotype has more than one count but fewer than ten. V gene TRBV6-5 combines with J gene TRBJ1-1, with D hard to call. V was pared by 0 bases and J by 5 bases, with 16 bases between. The CDR3 runs to 16 residues. Germline V gives CDR1 MNHEY, CDR2 SVGAGI. In nucleotides, the CDR3 is TGTGCCAGCAGTTACTCGGGCGGGCAGTATGGGACTGAAGCTTTCTTT. Protein product: CASSYSGGQYGTEAFF.

This clonotype was counted only a few times. V is TRBV7-2 and J is TRBJ2-7; possible D gene TRBD2, 5 bases. V lost 1 base, J lost 4 bases, and 14 bases lay in between. The germline CDR1 and CDR2 sequences are SGHTA and FQGNSA. The CDR3 is 15 amino acids. The CDR3 coding sequence is TGTGCCAGCAGCTTAGGACTTTCGGGGTATTACGAGCAGTACTTC. Protein sequence: CASSLGLSGYYEQYF.

The chain is built from TRBV7-9 and TRBJ2-7; possibly TRBD2 for D (6 bases). The CDR3 spans 16 residues. Germline V gene lookup returns CDR1 SEHNR and CDR2 FQNEAQ (reference sequence). V gave up 3 bases and J gave up 5 bases, with 20 bases separating them. CDR3 DNA: TGTGCCAGCAGCTTGGGGGGTCCCATTTCGGGCCACGAGCAGTACTTC. This sequence encodes CASSLGGPISGHEQYF.